What follows is one T cell receptor (beta chain) and its context. This record belongs to a study of blood T cell repertoires in COVID-19. The repertoire was sequenced with immunoSEQ multiplex PCR; TCRdb's copy has only in-frame clones and lacks some. The top ten hold 8% to 10% of the sample, which has 170,000 or so clones, around 85% seen once. The V and J ends lost 5 bases and 7 bases, in that order; junction bases with no gene match: 9. The CDR3 sequence is 14 residues long. Per germline, CDR1 SGHRS and CDR2 YFSETQ. Sequencing was carried out using peripheral blood. The sequence was collected from a man aged 45-65 years with active or convalescent COVID-19. This sequence joins TRBV5-1 and TRBJ2-5; 9 bases align to TRBD2. CDR3 in amino acids: CASSPAGTSMTQYF. The CDR3 region has the DNA TGCGCCAGCAGTCCGGCGGGGACTAGCATGACCCAGTACTTC.